One and the same sample provided the 17 T cell receptor beta chains below, sequenced in a study of blood T cell repertoires in COVID-19. Method: immunoSEQ multiplex PCR; TCRdb's copy keeps in-frame clones and lacks some. The table has about 300,000 clones, about 90% seen once; the top ten hold about 6%. Sequenced material: peripheral blood. Receptors originate from a man aged 18 to 29 who had recovered from COVID-19.

The J gene is TRBJ2-2, the V gene TRBV18; tentatively, D is TRBD1 (6 bases). The V end lost 2 bases, the J end lost 7 bases, and 11 bases lay between the germline ends. The germline CDR1 and CDR2 sequences are KGHSH and LQKENI. The CDR3 is made up of 14 amino acids. CDR3 sequence reads: CASSPGTSSGELFF. CDR3 sequence (DNA): TGTGCCAGCTCACCAGGGACATCAAGCGGGGAGCTGTTTTTT. The complete variable domain, with remaining parts taken from reference TRBV18 and TRBJ2-2, reads NAGVMQNPRHLVRRRGQEARLRCSPMKGHSHVYWYRQLPEEGLKFMVYLQKENIIDESGMPKERFSAEFPKEGPSILRIQQVVRGDSAAYFCASSPGTSSGELFFGEGSRLTVL.

The chain employs TRBV4-1 and TRBJ1-2, with no clear D. CDR1 is MGHRA and CDR2 is YSYEKL in the germline V gene. V lost 2 bases and J lost 6, with 16 bases in between. The CDR3 extends over 15 amino acids. CDR3 region: CASSQKLLFFDGYTF. The CDR3 DNA is TGCGCCAGCAGCCAAAAGCTGCTTTTTTTTGATGGCTACACCTTC.

The chain recombines TRBV5-4 with TRBJ2-5, with TRBD1 identical over 8 bases. V lost 5 bases to trimming and J lost 4 bases; unmatched junction nucleotides: 7. Germline assignment: CDR1 SGHNT and CDR2 YYREEE (reference sequence). The CDR3 runs 14 residues. CDR3 protein: CASSYQGALETQYF. CDR3 coding DNA: TGTGCCAGCAGTTATCAGGGGGCATTAGAGACCCAGTACTTC.

The rearrangement uses TRBV6-5 and TRBJ1-2; D unclear. Germline CDR1 MNHEY, CDR2 SVGAGI. V lost 5 bases and J lost 8, with 12 bases in between. The CDR3 totals 12 residues. The CDR3 bases are TGTGCCAGCAGTATCGCCGGAGGGGGCTACACCTTC. This translates into CASSIAGGGYTF.

With respect to this clone: At one boundary the junction diverges from the germline segment, which might be a read error. The chain carries TRBV7-7 and TRBJ2-5; D perhaps matches TRBD1 (6 bases). Germline V CDR1 and CDR2: SSHAT, FNYEAQ (reference sequence). The CDR3 runs to 15 residues. CDR3 DNA sequence: TGTGCTAGCAGCCAATCCAGGGGAATGTCAGAGACCCAGTACTTC. Its translation is CASSQSRGMSETQYF.

CDR3 amino acids: CASRRQGYNEQFF. In DNA form, the CDR3 reads TGTGCCAGCAGACGACAGGGCTACAATGAGCAGTTCTTC. The rearrangement uses TRBV6-6 and TRBJ2-1; the match to TRBD1 covers 7 bases. Germline V gene data show CDR1 as MNHNY and CDR2 as SVGAGI (reference sequence). The CDR3 totals 13 residues. Losses at the gene ends were 6 bases for V and 3 bases for J; bases not matched to a gene: 2.

This chain's CDR3 is CASRRQDRFSYEQYF. The CDR3 DNA reads as TGTGCCAGCAGACGGCAAGACAGATTCTCCTACGAGCAGTACTTC. V and J are TRBV6-5 and TRBJ2-7; the D gene is possibly TRBD1 (5 bases). V dropped 6 bases and J dropped 0 bases, with 15 bases sitting between them. Germline V gene sequence: CDR1 MNHEY, CDR2 SVGAGI. CDR3 length equals 15 residues.

The rearrangement uses TRBV4-1 and TRBJ2-7, with D perhaps matching TRBD2 (6 bases). V was clipped by 4 bases and J by 0 bases, with 10 bases between them. The germline CDR1 and CDR2 sequences are MGHRA and YSYEKL. The CDR3 is made up of 14 amino acids. DNA of the CDR3: TGCGCCAGCAGCCTCGACGGGAGCTCCTACGAGCAGTACTTC. Its translation: CASSLDGSSYEQYF.

The V call is TRBV6-5, the J call TRBJ2-6, with D unclear. The CDR3 contains 13 residues. Germline V lookup: CDR1 MNHEY, CDR2 SVGAGI. V was pared by 6 bases and J by 2 bases, with 5 bases between. CDR3 nucleotide sequence: TGTGCCAGCAGGGGCGCTGGGGCCAACGTCCTGACTTTC. It is translated as CASRGAGANVLTF.

CDR3 sequence: CASSLYSADTQYF. CDR3 nucleotides: TGCGCCAGCAGCTTGTATTCTGCAGATACGCAGTATTTT. The chain links TRBV5-1 to TRBJ2-3; no firm D call. The germline V gene encodes CDR1 SGHRS and CDR2 YFSETQ. This CDR3 has 13 residues. The ends were cut back, 1 base at V and 4 bases at J, with 7 bases in the middle.

The gene calls are TRBV15 and TRBJ2-2; D is possibly TRBD2 (5 bases). The CDR3 covers 16 residues. V lost 3 bases and J lost 3, with 14 bases in between. Per germline, CDR1 LNHNV and CDR2 YYDKDF (reference sequence). The CDR3 loop reads CATSSLGDLYTGELFF. CDR3 DNA sequence: TGTGCCACCAGCAGTCTCGGGGATCTCTACACCGGGGAGCTGTTTTTT. The full variable domain, completed using reference TRBV15 and TRBJ2-2, is DAMVIQNPRYQVTQFGKPVTLSCSQTLNHNVMYWYQQKSSQAPKLLFHYYDKDFNNEADTPDNFQSRRPNTSFCFLDIRSPGLGDTAMYLCATSSLGDLYTGELFFGEGSRLTVL.

The V gene is TRBV6-5, the J gene TRBJ1-1; 10 bases agree with TRBD1. The CDR3 covers 15 residues. V gave up 7 bases and J gave up 0 bases; unmatched junction bases: 5. The germline V gene encodes CDR1 MNHEY and CDR2 SVGAGI. The CDR3 region is CASTFGTGVNTEAFF. Written as DNA, the CDR3 is TGTGCCAGCACCTTCGGGACAGGGGTGAACACTGAAGCTTTCTTT.

The DNA of the CDR3 is TGTGCCAGCAGTTACGGCAGACTAGCAGACAACGAGCAGTACTTC. The encoded protein is CASSYGRLADNEQYF. The chain combines TRBV6-2 or TRBV6-3 with TRBJ2-7, with 7 positions matching TRBD2. Looked up from germline, CDR1 is MNHEY and CDR2 is SVGEGT. This CDR3 is 15 amino acids long. Unmatched junction bases numbered 9, after V lost 2 bases and J lost 5 bases.

This sequence joins TRBV9 and TRBJ2-1; 10 bases are shared with TRBD2. Germline CDR1 SGDLS, CDR2 YYNGEE. V trimming: 0 bases; J trimming: 9 bases; junction bases outside the gene matches: 6. The CDR3 sequence is 15 residues long. CDR3 region: CASSVGTSGMGEQFF. DNA for the CDR3: TGTGCCAGCAGCGTAGGTACTAGCGGGATGGGTGAGCAGTTCTTC.

The CDR3 region has the DNA TGCGCCAGCAGCCAAGAGGGGGGGCGCGGCAAAAACATTCAGTACTTC. It specifies CASSQEGGRGKNIQYF. The rearrangement links TRBV4-1 to TRBJ2-4; tentatively, D is TRBD2 (7 bases). The germline V and J ends were trimmed by 0 bases and 3 bases, with 12 bases remaining between them. CDR1 is MGHRA and CDR2 is YSYEKL in the germline V gene. CDR3 length equals 16 residues.

V gene TRBV5-4 combines with J gene TRBJ2-3; 15 bases map to TRBD2. The germline gives CDR1 SGHNT, CDR2 YYREEE (reference sequence). V shed 4 bases and J 4 bases; nucleotides not matched to a gene: 7. The CDR3 has 17 amino acids. The CDR3 region has the DNA TGTGCCAGCAGCGACCCTGGACTAGCGGGGGGGCCAGATACGCAGTATTTT. The encoded protein is CASSDPGLAGGPDTQYF.

V gene TRBV6-5 combines with J gene TRBJ1-2; 8 bases match TRBD1. This CDR3 has 14 residues. V was clipped by 10 bases and J by 1 base; unmatched bases: 8. Germline CDR1 reads MNHEY; CDR2 reads SVGAGI. CDR3 protein: CATSDRDLNYGYTF. CDR3 nucleotides: TGTGCCACTTCGGACAGGGACCTTAACTATGGCTACACCTTC.